A single sample is the source of the 2 T cell receptor beta chains below, sequenced in a study of Ad26.COV2.S vaccination and SARS-CoV-2 variants. Regarding treatment: 19 received Ad26.COV2.S at low or high dose, single or two shots; 5 received placebo; per-sample allocation not given. Sampling was done on day 63 after the first vaccine or placebo injection. Repertoires were generated with immunoSEQ multiplex PCR, while TCRdb's copy carries only in-frame clones and drops some. The sample lists 350,000 to 500,000 clones; roughly 87% were seen once. Sequences were derived from peripheral blood, sampled in a trial of Ad26.COV2.S vaccine versus placebo. These receptors were collected from a person between 18 and 59 years old who received the Ad26.COV2.S COVID-19 vaccine or a placebo.

The rearrangement links TRBV7-9 to TRBJ2-7; unclear D gene. The germline V and J ends were trimmed by 5 bases and 3 bases, with 14 bases remaining between them. The CDR3 has 14 residues. Germline V gives CDR1 SEHNR, CDR2 FQNEAQ (reference sequence). In DNA, the CDR3 is TGTGCCAGCAGCCCCCAGACCGATTACTACGAGCAGTACTTC. Its translation is CASSPQTDYYEQYF.

This clone was seen a few times. The gene calls are TRBV13 and TRBJ2-7; D gene ambiguous. V was pared by 3 bases and J by 0 bases, with 9 bases between. The CDR3 is 14 amino acids. Looked up from germline, CDR1 is PRHDT and CDR2 is FYEKMQ (reference sequence). CDR3: CASSFDSISYEQYF. The CDR3 DNA reads as TGTGCCAGCAGCTTTGACTCTATCTCCTACGAGCAGTACTTC. Filled out from reference TRBV13 and TRBJ2-7, the complete variable domain reads AAGVIQSPRHLIKEKRETATLKCYPIPRHDTVYWYQQGPGQDPQFLISFYEKMQSDKGSIPDRFSAQQFSDYHSELNMSSLELGDSALYFCASSFDSISYEQYFGPGTRLTVT.